These 14 T cell receptor beta chains were sequenced from one sample in a study of T cell responses to AZD1222 COVID-19 vaccine. Profiled with immunoSEQ multiplex PCR; TCRdb holds only in-frame clones, not every one. The sample consists of over 150,000 clones, less than 90% of them appearing once. The material sequenced was peripheral blood, taken on day 0 of AZD1222 vaccination. The receptors here all came from an adult in good health.

V gene TRBV7-9 combines with J gene TRBJ2-3, with 8 positions matching TRBD1. Trimming cost V 5 bases and J 4 bases; bases outside gene matches: 2. Germline loops: CDR1 SEHNR, CDR2 FQNEAQ (reference sequence). The CDR3 extends over 13 amino acids. Here the CDR3 DNA reads TGTGCCAGCAGCACGGACAGGGCAGATACGCAGTATTTT. Protein sequence: CASSTDRADTQYF.

A single count supports this clone. The chain links TRBV6-2 or TRBV6-3 to TRBJ2-3, with no clear D. Germline-derived CDR1 and CDR2 are MNHEY and SVGEGT. Trimming pared 2 bases from V and 3 bases from J, leaving 3 bases between. This CDR3 has 12 residues. The CDR3: CASSYGTDTQYF. CDR3 coding DNA: TGTGCCAGCAGTTACGGTACAGATACGCAGTATTTT.

This chain joins TRBV2 and TRBJ2-3; maybe TRBD2 (6 bases). V dropped 7 bases and J dropped 2 bases, with 13 bases sitting between them. Germline CDR1 and CDR2: SNHLY and FYNNEI. The CDR3 length is 14 residues. The CDR3 here is CASTAGTSTDTQYF. The DNA for the CDR3 is TGTGCCAGCACCGCGGGGACCTCCACAGATACGCAGTATTTT.

The chain is built from TRBV6-2 or TRBV6-3 and TRBJ1-1; maybe TRBD1 (5 bases). The germline V and J ends were trimmed by 2 bases and 1 base, with 8 bases remaining between them. Per germline, CDR1 MNHEY and CDR2 SVGEGT. The CDR3 covers 14 residues. This chain's CDR3 is CASSYGQGNTEAFF. The CDR3 DNA follows: TGTGCCAGCAGTTACGGGCAGGGGAACACTGAAGCTTTCTTT.

This clone was recorded only once. This rearrangement joins TRBV6-1 to TRBJ2-7; TRBD1 matches at 9 bases. The CDR3 runs 15 residues. Germline trimming cut 2 bases from V and 6 bases from J; bases unmatched to any gene: 8. CDR1 MNHNS and CDR2 SASEGT come from the germline V gene. For the CDR3, the DNA is TGTGCCAGCAGTGAACGGGGACAGGGATGGCTCGAGCAGTACTTC. Amino acids: CASSERGQGWLEQYF.

The V call is TRBV2, the J call TRBJ1-2; tentatively, D is TRBD1 (5 bases). Looked up from germline, CDR1 is SNHLY and CDR2 is FYNNEI. The V gene lost 5 bases and the J gene lost 4 bases, with 11 bases spanning the gap. The CDR3 length is 13 residues. CDR3 bases: TGTGCCAGCAGTCGGGACTCAGGCTATGGCTACACCTTC. Translation gives CASSRDSGYGYTF. Filled out from reference TRBV2 and TRBJ1-2, the complete variable domain reads EPEVTQTPSHQVTQMGQEVILRCVPISNHLYFYWYRQILGQKVEFLVSFYNNEISEKSEIFDDQFSVERPDGSNFTLKIRSTKLEDSAMYFCASSRDSGYGYTFGSGTRLTVV.

V usage is TRBV5-1 and J usage is TRBJ2-1, with 7 nucleotides matching TRBD2. The CDR3 covers 15 residues. CDR1 is SGHRS, CDR2 YFSETQ, per germline. Trimming cost V 4 bases and J 5 bases; bases outside gene matches: 9. CDR3 residues: CASSLDGGTNNEQFF. As DNA, the CDR3 is TGCGCCAGCAGCCTCGACGGGGGGACCAACAATGAGCAGTTCTTC.

CDR3 amino acids: CASSQTRGTDTQYF. In nucleotides, the CDR3 is TGCGCCAGCAGTCAAACTAGAGGCACAGATACGCAGTATTTT. The V call is TRBV23-1, the J call TRBJ2-3; D might be TRBD2 (5 bases). TRBV23-1 is an open reading frame whose function is uncertain. V lost 2 bases to trimming and J lost 1 base, with 7 bases between them. CDR3 length equals 14 residues.

For this clone: A junction boundary mismatches the germline segment, possibly from a read error. This chain uses TRBV2 with TRBJ1-1; D possibly corresponds to TRBD1 (6 bases). The CDR3 has 12 amino acids. CDR1 is SNHLY, CDR2 FYNNEI, per germline. As DNA, the CDR3 is TGTGCCAGCAGGGAAGGGGGCACTGAAGCTTTCTTT. Its protein product is CASREGGTEAFF.

V gene TRBV28 combines with J gene TRBJ1-1; D not certain. This CDR3 has 17 residues. Germline V gene data show CDR1 as MDHEN and CDR2 as SYDVKM. Trimming cost V 6 bases and J 5 bases, with 25 bases left between them. The CDR3 nucleotides read TGTGCCAGCAGCTCCTTATTCCGTATGACGGCTGGGACTGAAGCTTTCTTT. Protein sequence: CASSSLFRMTAGTEAFF.

This chain joins TRBV6-1 and TRBJ2-7; no firm D call. From germline, CDR1 is MNHNS and CDR2 SASEGT. The CDR3 runs 11 residues. Trimming stripped 2 bases from V and 11 bases from J, with 10 bases between. The DNA of the CDR3 is TGTGCCAGCAGTGAATTTCCCCTGGAGTACTTC. Protein: CASSEFPLEYF.

The chain employs TRBV6-1 and TRBJ1-2; D is perhaps TRBD1 (6 bases). The germline CDR1 and CDR2 sequences are MNHNS and SASEGT. CDR3 length equals 12 residues. The V and J ends lost 2 bases and 5 bases respectively, with 6 bases between them. CDR3 loop: CASSEQGYGYTF. CDR3 DNA: TGTGCCAGCAGTGAACAGGGGTATGGCTACACCTTC.

The chain joins TRBV10-3 to TRBJ1-1, with 10 bases matching TRBD1. J was trimmed by 6 bases and V by 6 bases; bases with no gene match: 10. This CDR3 is 15 amino acids long. The germline CDR1 and CDR2 sequences are ENHRY and SYGVKD. The CDR3 is CAISDPGQGTPEAFF. The CDR3 DNA sequence: TGTGCCATCAGCGATCCGGGACAGGGGACCCCTGAAGCTTTCTTT.

The chain is built from TRBV5-1 and TRBJ1-1; D possibly corresponds to TRBD1 (5 bases). V was cut by 1 base and J by 2 bases, with 15 bases left in between. Germline lookup yields CDR1 SGHRS and CDR2 YFSETQ. The CDR3 loop spans 16 amino acids. The CDR3 reads CASSLPSFRDNTEAFF. Here the CDR3 DNA reads TGCGCCAGCAGCTTGCCAAGCTTCAGGGATAACACTGAAGCTTTCTTT.